These 21 T cell receptor beta chains originate from one sample sequenced in a study of T-cell memory formation after mild COVID-19. TCRdb analysed the 5' RACE reads with MiXCR anew, one entry per CDR3 protein. The profile shows 350,000 to 500,000 distinct CDR3 sequences, 20% to 25% of them singletons. Sequenced material: PBMCs or a T cell subset sorted from them (not recorded which). The receptors here all came from an adult woman who had mild COVID-19 (a few samples of this study predate the infection). Cell type and time point are not known.

The chain combines TRBV27 with TRBJ2-7, with D perhaps TRBD1 (5 bases). Germline CDR1 is MNHEY and CDR2 is SMNVEV (reference sequence). Trimming took off 0 bases at V and 4 bases at J, with 19 bases between the two ends. This CDR3 is built from 17 residues. This CDR3 reads CASSLSGQGNSGYEQYF. CDR3 DNA sequence: TGTGCCAGCAGTTTATCGGGGCAGGGAAACTCCGGATACGAGCAGTACTTC.

The rearrangement joins TRBV2 to TRBJ2-7; 9 bases align to TRBD1. CDR1 is SNHLY and CDR2 is FYNNEI in the germline V gene. Germline trimming cut 3 bases from V and 5 bases from J; bases unmatched to any gene: 5. This CDR3 region has 14 residues. CDR3 DNA: TGTGCCAGCAGTGAGAGGGACAGGGCTGACGAGCAGTACTTC. Protein product: CASSERDRADEQYF.

The sample holds a few counts of this clonotype. V usage is TRBV7-2 and J usage is TRBJ2-7, with D possibly being TRBD2 (5 bases). The V gene's germline CDR1 is SGHTA and CDR2 FQGNSA. The V end lost 4 bases, the J end lost 3 bases, and 16 bases lay between the germline ends. The CDR3 runs to 15 residues. The CDR3 protein is CASSWAGGPYYEQYF. The CDR3, as DNA: TGTGCCAGCAGCTGGGCGGGCGGGCCATACTACGAGCAGTACTTC.

V and J are TRBV6-2 or TRBV6-3 and TRBJ2-7; D assignment may be TRBD1 or TRBD2 (5 bases each). The CDR3 contains 15 residues. Trimming pared 5 bases from V and 3 bases from J, leaving 17 bases between. Germline CDR1 is MNHEY and CDR2 is SVGEGT. The CDR3 loop reads CASSATGRMDYEQYF. The CDR3 region has the DNA TGTGCCAGCAGTGCCACGGGACGGATGGACTACGAGCAGTACTTC.

This clonotype was seen many times. The CDR3: CSARDQREWNEQFF. The DNA of the CDR3 is TGCAGTGCTAGAGATCAGCGGGAGTGGAATGAGCAGTTCTTC. V is TRBV20-1 and J is TRBJ2-1; 8 bases agree with TRBD2. The CDR3 loop spans 14 amino acids. CDR1 and CDR2 (germline): DFQATT, SNEGSKA (reference sequence). The junction had 5 bases not matched to a gene; V was cut back by 0 bases and J by 7 bases.

This clonotype was observed a few times. V and J are TRBV5-1 and TRBJ1-1; 9 nucleotides agree with TRBD1. Germline values: CDR1 SGHRS, CDR2 YFSETQ. With V trimmed by 4 bases and J by 1 base, 5 bases remained unmatched. The CDR3 extends over 15 amino acids. The CDR3 reads CASSTVTGGNTEAFF. Here the CDR3 DNA reads TGCGCCAGCAGCACCGTGACAGGGGGGAACACTGAAGCTTTCTTT.

In its sample, this clonotype was seen a few times. The chain recombines TRBV12-3 or TRBV12-4 with TRBJ2-7, with TRBD1 as a possible D gene (6 bases). The CDR3 runs to 13 residues. V lost 5 bases to trimming and J lost 3 bases, with 11 bases between them. The CDR3, as DNA: TGTGCCAGCAGTACAGGGTGGAGCTACGAGCAGTACTTC. Its translation: CASSTGWSYEQYF.

The CDR3 coding sequence is TGTGCCAGCAGCCCCCCGAGGGACAGGGCCCAAGAGACCCAGTACTTC. The encoded protein is CASSPPRDRAQETQYF. This sequence joins TRBV9 and TRBJ2-5, with TRBD1 identical over 9 bases. The V gene's germline CDR1 is SGDLS and CDR2 YYNGEE. The CDR3 has 16 residues. V dropped 4 bases and J dropped 1; count of bases not matched to a gene: 8.

The chain combines TRBV2 with TRBJ2-7, with 9 positions matching TRBD2. Germline V CDR1 and CDR2: SNHLY, FYNNEI. V was clipped by 8 bases and J by 2 bases; unmatched bases: 16. The CDR3 covers 17 residues. The CDR3 here is CASLPPGGLAIAYEQYF. CDR3 coding DNA: TGTGCCAGCCTCCCCCCAGGGGGACTAGCCATCGCCTACGAGCAGTACTTC.

The CDR3 DNA reads as TGTGCCAGCAGCGCGTGGGACAGGGCGAACACTGAAGCTTTCTTT. Its translation is CASSAWDRANTEAFF. The chain recombines TRBV9 with TRBJ1-1, with TRBD1 matching 9 bases. CDR1 is SGDLS and CDR2 is YYNGEE in the germline V gene. J was trimmed by 1 base and V by 3 bases; bases with no gene match: 4. This CDR3 contains 15 residues. Filled out from reference TRBV9 and TRBJ1-1, the complete variable domain reads DSGVTQTPKHLITATGQRVTLRCSPRSGDLSVYWYQQSLDQGLQFLIQYYNGEERAKGNILERFSAQQFPDLHSELNLSSLELGDSALYFCASSAWDRANTEAFFGQGTRLTVV.

The chain has TRBV11-2 and TRBJ1-1, with D perhaps matching TRBD1 (5 bases). Germline assignment: CDR1 SGHAT and CDR2 FQNNGV. The CDR3 has 15 residues. Trimming left V 0 bases short and J 0 bases short, with 8 bases between. CDR3 loop: CASSLDGGVNTEAFF. DNA of the CDR3: TGTGCCAGCAGCTTAGATGGGGGGGTGAACACTGAAGCTTTCTTT.

The V gene is TRBV20-1, the J gene TRBJ1-2; 7 nucleotides align to TRBD1. The CDR3 length is 11 residues. With 4 bases clipped from V and 7 bases from J, the junction kept 3 bases outside the gene matches. CDR1 DFQATT and CDR2 SNEGSKA come from the germline V gene (reference sequence). CDR3 sequence: CSATQGRGYTF. The CDR3 region has the DNA TGCAGTGCTACACAGGGGCGTGGCTACACCTTC.

The chain employs TRBV2 and TRBJ2-5; no clear D. This CDR3 comprises 13 residues. Germline CDR1 and CDR2: SNHLY and FYNNEI. The ends were cut back, 9 bases at V and 1 base at J, with 12 bases in the middle. The CDR3 nucleotides read TGTGCCAGTAACATACTTATCCAAGAGACCCAGTACTTC. Its translation is CASNILIQETQYF.

The rearrangement links TRBV12-3 or TRBV12-4 to TRBJ2-5; tentative D call: TRBD2 (7 bases). The CDR3 has 14 amino acids. V lost 8 bases to trimming and J lost 5 bases, with 18 bases between them. The CDR3 DNA reads TGTGCCAGCCTGGTGGGGGGGGCCGGCGAGACCCAGTACTTC. Translated, it gives CASLVGGAGETQYF.

The V gene is TRBV6-5, the J gene TRBJ2-2; TRBD2 aligns across 10 bases. Unmatched junction bases numbered 7, after V lost 5 bases and J lost 4 bases. The germline V gene encodes CDR1 MNHEY and CDR2 SVGAGI. The CDR3 runs to 16 residues. In DNA, the CDR3 is TGTGCCAGCAGTCCTAAACTAGCGGGGTCCACCGGGGAGCTGTTTTTT. It translates to CASSPKLAGSTGELFF.

The table lists this clonotype with a few counts. The chain is built from TRBV29-1 and TRBJ2-7; 8 bases align to TRBD2. The germline gives CDR1 SQVTM, CDR2 ANQGSEA. The V and J ends lost 4 bases and 0 bases, in that order; junction bases with no gene match: 8. The CDR3 is 15 amino acids. CDR3 bases: TGCAGCGTTGTCGGGCGGGGGGCTAACTCCTACGAGCAGTACTTC. Translating gives CSVVGRGANSYEQYF.

This clonotype came up a few times. The chain joins TRBV5-1 to TRBJ2-3; D gene ambiguous. The CDR3 is 13 residues long. Germline V gives CDR1 SGHRS, CDR2 YFSETQ. V dropped 3 bases and J dropped 0 bases, with 5 bases sitting between them. The CDR3 sequence is CASSSDSTDTQYF. DNA of the CDR3: TGCGCCAGCAGCTCGGACAGCACAGATACGCAGTATTTT.

V is TRBV5-8 and J is TRBJ1-1; 7 bases match TRBD1. Germline CDR1 SGHTS, CDR2 YDEGEE. The CDR3 has 15 amino acids. The V and J ends lost 2 bases and 1 base, in that order; junction bases with no gene match: 5. CDR3 loop: CASSFRPGGNTEAFF. For the CDR3, the DNA is TGTGCCAGCAGCTTCCGACCAGGGGGGAACACTGAAGCTTTCTTT.

This clonotype was seen more than once but under ten times. This chain links TRBV7-2 with TRBJ1-2, with 8 bases fitting TRBD1. This CDR3 region has 16 residues. From germline, CDR1 is SGHTA and CDR2 FQGNSA. V gave up 0 bases and J gave up 4 bases; unmatched junction bases: 7. CDR3: CASSLAGRGQSYGYTF. The CDR3 bases are TGTGCCAGCAGCTTAGCAGGCAGGGGGCAATCCTATGGCTACACCTTC.

This clonotype was seen only a few times. V and J are TRBV12-3 or TRBV12-4 and TRBJ2-1; TRBD1 matches at 8 bases. The V gene end was trimmed by 3 bases and the J gene end by 8 bases; junction bases not matched to a gene: 9. The CDR3 is 15 residues long. The CDR3 DNA is TGTGCCAGCAGTTTCAGGCGGGACAGGTTCTATGAGCAGTTCTTC. Translating it yields CASSFRRDRFYEQFF.

This clonotype turned up a few times. V and J are TRBV30 and TRBJ2-5; D remains ambiguous. The length of the CDR3 is 13 residues. The V and J ends lost 3 bases and 1 base respectively, with 9 bases between them. The V gene's germline CDR1 is GTSNPN and CDR2 SVGIG (reference sequence). CDR3 residues: CAWSQTVQETQYF. The DNA for the CDR3 is TGTGCCTGGAGCCAAACAGTCCAAGAGACCCAGTACTTC.